These 8 T cell receptor beta chains were sequenced from one sample in a study of cytomegalovirus exposure and HLA in healthy donors. PCR involved 60 Vbeta and 13 Jbeta primers. Profiled with immunoSEQ multiplex PCR; TCRdb holds only in-frame clones, not every one. The sample has 150,000 or so clones, 70% to 80% seen once. The sequencing sample was made of PBMCs. The receptors originated from a man aged 35 to 55 in good health and CMV-seropositive.

The gene calls are TRBV28 and TRBJ2-1; no reliable D call. Germline CDR1 and CDR2: MDHEN and SYDVKM. V lost 7 bases to trimming and J lost 7 bases, with 14 bases between them. CDR3 length: 13 residues. CDR3 sequence: CASTYPRRNEQFF. In DNA form, the CDR3 reads TGTGCCAGCACCTACCCTCGTCGGAATGAGCAGTTCTTC.

The chain is built from TRBV30 and TRBJ1-6; D remains unclear. V dropped 3 bases and J dropped 10 bases, with 7 bases sitting between them. Per germline, CDR1 GTSNPN and CDR2 SVGIG (reference sequence). This CDR3 is 11 amino acids long. CDR3 loop: CAWSGGSPLHF. The CDR3 nucleotides read TGTGCCTGGAGCGGCGGGTCACCCCTCCACTTT. The variable domain in full, with the rest retrieved from reference TRBV30 and TRBJ1-6, is SQTIHQWPATLVQPVGSPLSLECTVEGTSNPNLYWYRQAAGRGLQLLFYSVGIGQISSEVPQNLSASRPQDRQFILSSKKLLLSDSGFYLCAWSGGSPLHFGNGTRLTVT.

Ten or more counts support this clone. V is TRBV4-1 and J is TRBJ1-2; 8 nucleotides match TRBD1. The CDR3 sequence is 15 residues long. Germline CDR1 is MGHRA and CDR2 is YSYEKL. V trimming: 4 bases; J trimming: 4 bases; junction bases outside the gene matches: 8. The CDR3, as DNA: TGCGCCAGCAGCCGTCAACAGGGGGACCCCTATGGCTACACCTTC. Translating gives CASSRQQGDPYGYTF.

The genes are TRBV30 and TRBJ1-3, with D maybe TRBD1 (5 bases). Trimming stripped 2 bases from V and 3 bases from J, with 8 bases between. The CDR3 spans 13 residues. Germline assignment: CDR1 GTSNPN and CDR2 SVGIG (reference sequence). As DNA, the CDR3 is TGTGCCTGGAGTAGGGGATTTGGAAACACCATATATTTT. It codes for CAWSRGFGNTIYF.

The chain carries TRBV5-5 and TRBJ2-7, with D tentatively TRBD1 (5 bases). Germline CDR1 is SGHKS and CDR2 is YYEKEE (reference sequence). Deletions cut 0 bases from V and 2 bases from J, with 12 bases between. The CDR3 is 15 residues long. CDR3 DNA sequence: TGTGCCAGCAGCTTGGCTAGGGGTGGCACCTACGAGCAGTACTTC. Translating it yields CASSLARGGTYEQYF.

V gene TRBV2 combines with J gene TRBJ2-7; tentative D call: TRBD1 (6 bases). With 4 bases removed from V and 3 bases from J, the gap between germline ends came to 19 bases. The length of the CDR3 is 16 residues. The germline V gene encodes CDR1 SNHLY and CDR2 FYNNEI. The CDR3 region has the DNA TGTGCCAGCAGTGGACAGGCCCTAGGATGGTACTACGAGCAGTACTTC. This gives the protein CASSGQALGWYYEQYF.

This clone was detected a few times. The chain recombines TRBV5-4 with TRBJ2-3; a possible D gene is TRBD2 (5 bases). Germline V gene sequence: CDR1 SGHNT, CDR2 YYREEE (reference sequence). This CDR3 is 16 amino acids long. V was cut by 4 bases and J by 2 bases, with 17 bases left in between. For the CDR3, the DNA is TGTGCCAGCAGCCAGCACGGGGTGGCGGCCACAGATACGCAGTATTTT. Its translation is CASSQHGVAATDTQYF.

The chain uses TRBV18 and TRBJ2-7; possible D gene TRBD1, 6 bases. The CDR3 has 15 amino acids. Trimming took 4 bases from V and 1 from J, leaving 14 bases between them. Per the germline V gene, CDR1 is KGHSH and CDR2 is LQKENI. The CDR3 protein is CASSRSGHTSYEQYF. CDR3 bases: TGTGCCAGCTCACGATCGGGACATACGTCCTACGAGCAGTACTTC.